This paragraph covers one T cell receptor (beta chain) sequence. No antigen is known for it. The data belong to a study of T cell responses to AZD1222 COVID-19 vaccine. Regarding the study as a whole: Sampling captured repertoires only after the peak T cell response. Two doses of AZD1222 preceded a rise in Spike-specific TCR breadth and depth. Most donors were white British, females outnumbered males, and clonal diversity was possibly underestimated. Of spike-specific TCRs, nearly half reportedly target regions left unmutated in variants.

The CDR3 is 15 residues long. The V end was cut by 3 bases, the J end by 0 bases, with 9 bases between. CDR1 and CDR2 from the germline V gene are SGDLS and YYNGEE. Assay: immunoSEQ multiplex PCR; the TCRdb copy retains only in-frame clones and omits some. The repertoire holds about 94,000 clones, with nearly 90% as singletons. The sequence was collected from an adult in good health. This chain uses TRBV9 with TRBJ2-2; D is uncertain. This specimen consisted of peripheral blood, obtained on day 0 of AZD1222 vaccination. CDR3 nucleotides: TGTGCCAGCAGCGGAGGATTCGCGAACACCGGGGAGCTGTTTTTT. Residues: CASSGGFANTGELFF.